These 30 T cell receptor beta chains share one sample of origin, sequenced in a study of beta chain features in type 1 diabetes. The entirety of the isolated RNA underwent reverse transcription, so expressed TCRB transcripts were sequenced. Data came from immunoSEQ multiplex PCR; TCRdb stores just in-frame clones and leaves some out. The data hold about 340,000 clones, with 6.5% to 10% observed a single time. Sequenced: central memory CD4+ T cells from blood. Receptors originate from a woman aged 18-29 years in good health.

This chain uses TRBV7-2 with TRBJ2-6; no reliable D call. V was cut by 5 bases and J by 0 bases, with 8 bases left in between. Germline V lookup: CDR1 SGHTA, CDR2 FQGNSA. This CDR3 comprises 15 residues. The CDR3 region is CASSPQSSGANVLTF. The CDR3 DNA follows: TGTGCCAGCAGCCCCCAAAGCTCTGGGGCCAACGTCCTGACTTTC.

Note on this clone: A far larger clone lies a single base away; this is likely a read error. This chain connects TRBV18 to TRBJ2-7, with TRBD2 matching 7 bases. The CDR3 consists of 14 residues. The germline V gene encodes CDR1 KGHSH and CDR2 LQKENI. Unmatched junction bases numbered 5, after V lost 3 bases and J lost 3 bases. Here the CDR3 DNA reads TGTGCCAGCTCACCTTCGGGGGGTGGCTACGAGCAGTACTTC. Translated, it gives CASSPSGGGYEQYF.

The chain recombines TRBV19 with TRBJ2-5, with D unresolved. The CDR3 totals 13 residues. Germline V gives CDR1 LNHDA, CDR2 SQIVND (reference sequence). Trimming left V 4 bases short and J 2 bases short, with 8 bases between. The CDR3 loop is CASSTREQETQYF. For the CDR3, the DNA is TGTGCCAGTAGTACCCGCGAGCAAGAGACCCAGTACTTC.

In this sample, this clone turned up a few times. The genes are TRBV29-1 and TRBJ2-1; 11 positions match TRBD2. The CDR3 totals 14 residues. Germline V gene lookup returns CDR1 SQVTM and CDR2 ANQGSEA. Trimming cost V 6 bases and J 4 bases; bases outside gene matches: 5. The CDR3 loop reads CSVRLAGSYNEQFF. The CDR3 coding sequence is TGCAGCGTCCGACTAGCGGGAAGTTACAATGAGCAGTTCTTC.

This clone turned up a few times. The same CDR3 also results from other DNA sequences found in this sample. The chain recombines TRBV7-2 with TRBJ2-7; no definite D call. V dropped 5 bases and J dropped 5 bases, with 7 bases sitting between them. The CDR3 is made up of 11 amino acids. The V gene's germline CDR1 is SGHTA and CDR2 FQGNSA. The CDR3 here is CASSLIDEQYF. The CDR3 DNA is TGTGCCAGCAGCCTCATCGACGAGCAGTACTTC.

This clone was counted only a few times. J is TRBJ1-5 and V is TRBV7-8, with D possibly matching TRBD1 (5 bases). Between the trimmed V and J ends, which lost 3 bases and 6 bases, there was a span of 12 bases. This CDR3 spans 14 amino acids. Germline V lookup: CDR1 SGHVS, CDR2 FQNEAQ. CDR3 sequence: CASSFGQIGQPQHF. DNA of the CDR3: TGTGCCAGCAGCTTCGGACAAATAGGTCAGCCCCAGCATTTT.

This clone was seen more than once but under ten times. The chain has TRBV14 and TRBJ2-5, with D unclear. In germline, CDR1 is SGHDN, CDR2 FVKESK. The V end lost 1 base, the J end lost 5 bases, and 14 bases lay between the germline ends. This CDR3 has 15 amino acids. The chain's CDR3 is CASSQGLLPAETQYF. The CDR3 DNA follows: TGTGCCAGCAGCCAAGGTCTCCTTCCCGCGGAGACCCAGTACTTC.

This clone was found a few times. The chain joins TRBV5-1 to TRBJ2-7; D ambiguous. CDR1 and CDR2 from the germline V gene are SGHRS and YFSETQ. Trimming removed 7 bases at V and 2 bases at J, with 13 bases between. The CDR3 length is 13 residues. CDR3 in amino acids: CASGSAGAYEQYF. CDR3 sequence (DNA): TGCGCCAGCGGATCCGCTGGCGCCTACGAGCAGTACTTC.

V usage is TRBV5-4 and J usage is TRBJ2-5; D call uncertain. Germline assignment: CDR1 SGHNT and CDR2 YYREEE (reference sequence). The CDR3 consists of 14 residues. Trimming took 0 bases from V and 2 from J, leaving 8 bases between them. The CDR3 is CASSLGSSQETQYF. The CDR3 nucleotides read TGTGCCAGCAGCTTGGGTTCGTCTCAAGAGACCCAGTACTTC. The full variable domain, its missing parts supplied by reference TRBV5-4 and TRBJ2-5, is ETGVTQSPTHLIKTRGQQVTLRCSSQSGHNTVSWYQQALGQGPQFIFQYYREEENGRGNFPPRFSGLQFPNYSSELNVNALELDDSALYLCASSLGSSQETQYFGPGTRLLVL.

The V and J genes are TRBV7-2 and TRBJ2-7, with D perhaps TRBD1 (6 bases). Trimming removed 4 bases at V and 1 base at J, with 17 bases between. CDR3 length: 16 amino acids. Germline V gene lookup returns CDR1 SGHTA and CDR2 FQGNSA. The CDR3 is CASSSYKETGSYEQYF. The CDR3, as DNA: TGTGCCAGCAGCTCTTACAAAGAAACAGGGTCCTACGAGCAGTACTTC.

DNA of the CDR3: TGTGCCAGCAGCCAAGACGAGCGCCACCAAGAGACCCAGTACTTC. Translating gives CASSQDERHQETQYF. The V and J genes are TRBV7-2 and TRBJ2-5, with D unclear. With 5 bases removed from V and 0 bases from J, the gap between germline ends came to 13 bases. The CDR3 covers 15 residues. Looked up from germline, CDR1 is SGHTA and CDR2 is FQGNSA.

The chain combines TRBV18 with TRBJ2-1; TRBD1 is a possible D gene (5 bases). The CDR3 runs to 13 residues. CDR1 KGHSH and CDR2 LQKENI come from the germline V gene. Trimming took off 3 bases at V and 6 bases at J, with 9 bases between the two ends. CDR3 nucleotides: TGTGCCAGCTCACCTTCAGGGTTCAATGAGCAGTTCTTC. Translation gives CASSPSGFNEQFF.

The chain couples TRBV9 to TRBJ1-5; D is perhaps TRBD1 (5 bases). V was trimmed by 0 bases and J by 2 bases, leaving 9 bases between them. The CDR3 sequence is 15 residues long. The germline V gene encodes CDR1 SGDLS and CDR2 YYNGEE. The CDR3 region is CASSVGGVRNQPQHF. The CDR3 DNA sequence: TGTGCCAGCAGCGTAGGGGGGGTTCGCAATCAGCCCCAGCATTTT. The variable domain in full, with the rest retrieved from reference TRBV9 and TRBJ1-5, is DSGVTQTPKHLITATGQRVTLRCSPRSGDLSVYWYQQSLDQGLQFLIQYYNGEERAKGNILERFSAQQFPDLHSELNLSSLELGDSALYFCASSVGGVRNQPQHFGDGTRLSIL.

This clone was seen more than once but under ten times. The V gene is TRBV29-1, the J gene TRBJ2-2; possibly TRBD1 or TRBD2 for D (6 bases each). V was cut by 7 bases and J by 1 base, with 10 bases left in between. Germline lookup yields CDR1 SQVTM and CDR2 ANQGSEA. This CDR3 spans 13 amino acids. CDR3 bases: TGCAGCGCGCGGGGACAGAACACCGGGGAGCTGTTTTTT. This sequence encodes CSARGQNTGELFF.

The V call is TRBV4-1, the J call TRBJ2-1; TRBD2 agrees at 9 bases. J was trimmed by 4 bases and V by 1 base; bases with no gene match: 8. The length of the CDR3 is 17 residues. Germline V gene lookup returns CDR1 MGHRA and CDR2 YSYEKL. CDR3 bases: TGCGCCAGCAGCCAAGGGCATAGCGGGAGTCGGTACAATGAGCAGTTCTTC. It specifies CASSQGHSGSRYNEQFF.

The rearrangement joins TRBV5-1 to TRBJ2-1; D gene uncertain. CDR1 and CDR2 (germline): SGHRS, YFSETQ. V lost 0 bases and J lost 3, with 10 bases in between. This CDR3 contains 15 residues. The CDR3 DNA follows: TGCGCCAGCAGCTTGGGGGATTCGGTCTACAATGAGCAGTTCTTC. As protein: CASSLGDSVYNEQFF.

This rearrangement joins TRBV5-4 to TRBJ2-7; perhaps TRBD1 as D (5 bases). Germline assignment: CDR1 SGHNT and CDR2 YYREEE (reference sequence). CDR3 length: 14 amino acids. Trimming stripped 6 bases from V and 0 bases from J, with 13 bases between. CDR3: CASNQDSYSYEQYF. The CDR3 DNA is TGTGCCAGCAACCAAGACAGTTACTCCTACGAGCAGTACTTC.

The V gene is TRBV19, the J gene TRBJ1-5, with a weak D call TRBD1 (5 bases). This CDR3 comprises 13 residues. Germline V gene data show CDR1 as LNHDA and CDR2 as SQIVND (reference sequence). V was clipped by 10 bases and J by 4 bases, with 14 bases between them. Written as DNA, the CDR3 is TGTGCCACCCGATGGGAGGGGAATCAGCCCCAGCATTTT. This encodes CATRWEGNQPQHF.

This clone was seen a few times. The J gene is TRBJ1-2, the V gene TRBV4-3; D is unresolved. The V gene lost 0 bases and the J gene lost 4 bases, with 12 bases spanning the gap. The CDR3 sequence is 15 residues long. Germline CDR1 LGHNA, CDR2 YSLEER. The CDR3 is CASSQDSRSGYGYTF. Written as DNA, the CDR3 is TGCGCCAGCAGCCAAGATTCCCGGTCAGGCTATGGCTACACCTTC.

The chain employs TRBV7-2 and TRBJ2-7; possibly TRBD2 for D (5 bases). From germline, CDR1 is SGHTA and CDR2 FQGNSA. The CDR3 length is 14 residues. Deletions cut 0 bases from V and 4 bases from J, with 10 bases between. This chain's CDR3 is CASSLAGVRYEQYF. CDR3 DNA sequence: TGTGCCAGCAGCTTAGCGGGAGTCAGATACGAGCAGTACTTC.

This clone has a count of ten or more. This chain links TRBV27 with TRBJ1-5; TRBD1 might be the D (5 bases). Trimming removed 8 bases at V and 2 bases at J, with 13 bases between. Per the germline V gene, CDR1 is MNHEY and CDR2 is SMNVEV (reference sequence). CDR3 length equals 14 residues. CDR3 residues: CASRGDGGNQPQHF. The CDR3 DNA sequence: TGTGCCAGCCGGGGGGACGGAGGCAATCAGCCCCAGCATTTT.

This chain connects TRBV5-4 to TRBJ2-5, with a possible D match to TRBD2 (5 bases). Germline assignment: CDR1 SGHNT and CDR2 YYREEE (reference sequence). The CDR3 consists of 15 residues. Trimming removed 0 bases at V and 2 bases at J, with 11 bases between. CDR3: CASSLAGLRQETQYF. The CDR3 DNA reads as TGTGCCAGCAGCTTGGCAGGACTGCGTCAAGAGACCCAGTACTTC.

CDR3 nucleotides: TGTGCCAGCAGCGACGTGCAGACCCAGTACTTC. It encodes CASSDVQTQYF. The V gene is TRBV7-9, the J gene TRBJ2-5; D remains unclear. The CDR3 is 11 amino acids. The germline V and J ends were trimmed by 5 bases and 6 bases, with 7 bases remaining between them. The V gene's germline CDR1 is SEHNR and CDR2 FQNEAQ (reference sequence).

This chain joins TRBV7-2 and TRBJ2-2, with TRBD2 as a possible D gene (6 bases). Looked up from germline, CDR1 is SGHTA and CDR2 is FQGNSA. Trimming removed 6 bases from V and 3 bases from J, with 17 bases in between. The CDR3 has 16 amino acids. The CDR3 loop is CASRRSGFRHTGELFF. In DNA form, the CDR3 reads TGTGCCAGCAGACGCAGCGGGTTTAGACACACCGGGGAGCTGTTTTTT.

V gene TRBV19 combines with J gene TRBJ2-7; weak D call: TRBD2 (6 bases). The germline CDR1 and CDR2 sequences are LNHDA and SQIVND (reference sequence). Trimming removed 2 bases at V and 4 bases at J, with 15 bases between. The CDR3 has 15 amino acids. The CDR3 bases are TGTGCCAGTAGTATAACGGCGGGAAGGATTTACGAGCAGTACTTC. Translation: CASSITAGRIYEQYF.

This clone has just a few counts. The V call is TRBV29-1, the J call TRBJ2-3, with D possibly matching TRBD2 (6 bases). CDR1 is SQVTM and CDR2 is ANQGSEA in the germline V gene. The CDR3 loop spans 11 amino acids. V was pared by 8 bases and J by 0 bases, with 6 bases between. The chain's CDR3 is CSSGSTDTQYF. The CDR3 coding sequence is TGCAGCAGCGGGAGCACAGATACGCAGTATTTT.

The sample holds a few counts of this clone. This chain connects TRBV7-2 to TRBJ1-2, with D unresolved. The germline CDR1 and CDR2 sequences are SGHTA and FQGNSA. V lost 5 bases and J lost 2, with 21 bases in between. This CDR3 has 17 amino acids. Written as DNA, the CDR3 is TGTGCCAGCAGCCCCCAGACCGGACTCGCTCGGAACTATGGCTACACCTTC. It specifies CASSPQTGLARNYGYTF.

J is TRBJ2-1 and V is TRBV6-5, with D unclear. Germline V gene data show CDR1 as MNHEY and CDR2 as SVGAGI. The CDR3 has 13 amino acids. V lost 3 bases and J lost 9, with 12 bases in between. The CDR3 loop is CASSYSPRAEQFF. Here the CDR3 DNA reads TGTGCCAGCAGTTATTCCCCCCGTGCTGAGCAGTTCTTC.

This clone was observed many times. The CDR3 sequence: CASGSRGGELFF. In DNA form, the CDR3 reads TGTGCTAGTGGTTCCCGAGGCGGGGAGCTGTTTTTT. The chain is built from TRBV12-5 and TRBJ2-2; D not resolved. V was pared by 4 bases and J by 7 bases, with 7 bases between. Germline V gives CDR1 LGHNT, CDR2 FRNRAP. The CDR3 runs to 12 residues.

The V call is TRBV5-6, the J call TRBJ2-2; 8 bases align to TRBD1. The CDR3 has 14 residues. Germline V gene data show CDR1 as SGHDT and CDR2 as YYEEEE. V gave up 1 base and J gave up 6 bases; unmatched junction bases: 2. CDR3 loop: CASSLPQGAGELFF. The CDR3 nucleotides read TGTGCCAGCAGCTTGCCACAGGGGGCCGGGGAGCTGTTTTTT.